What follows is one T cell receptor (beta chain) and its context. The use of a sample-barcoded 5' primer and a J-beta primer mix characterized a second PCR of about 6 to 12 cycles. Each cDNA molecule carried a tag from a template-switch adaptor that contained 12 random nucleotides. TCRdb re-analysed the 5' RACE reads in MiXCR, keeping a single row per CDR3 protein. The sample carries hundreds of thousands of distinct CDR3 sequences, 56% recorded once. The data belong to a study of blood T cells in healthy people across ages. Study summary: Template switching recovered approximately one barcoded beta molecule for every two T cells.

The V and J ends lost 4 bases and 5 bases respectively, with 18 bases between them. Germline V gene sequence: CDR1 SGHRS, CDR2 YFSETQ. The CDR3 totals 15 residues. The rearrangement uses TRBV5-1 and TRBJ1-1, with D possibly matching TRBD1 (6 bases). The source material was blood. The source is a man aged 35 to 55 in good health. Here the CDR3 reads CASSPEQGALTEAFF. CDR3 sequence (DNA): TGCGCCAGCAGCCCCGAACAGGGAGCTTTGACTGAAGCTTTCTTT. Using reference TRBV5-1 and TRBJ1-1 for the parts outside the CDR3, the full variable domain is KAGVTQTPRYLIKTRGQQVTLSCSPISGHRSVSWYQQTPGQGLQFLFEYFSETQRNKGNFPGRFSGRQFSNSRSEMNVSTLELGDSALYLCASSPEQGALTEAFFGQGTRLTVV.